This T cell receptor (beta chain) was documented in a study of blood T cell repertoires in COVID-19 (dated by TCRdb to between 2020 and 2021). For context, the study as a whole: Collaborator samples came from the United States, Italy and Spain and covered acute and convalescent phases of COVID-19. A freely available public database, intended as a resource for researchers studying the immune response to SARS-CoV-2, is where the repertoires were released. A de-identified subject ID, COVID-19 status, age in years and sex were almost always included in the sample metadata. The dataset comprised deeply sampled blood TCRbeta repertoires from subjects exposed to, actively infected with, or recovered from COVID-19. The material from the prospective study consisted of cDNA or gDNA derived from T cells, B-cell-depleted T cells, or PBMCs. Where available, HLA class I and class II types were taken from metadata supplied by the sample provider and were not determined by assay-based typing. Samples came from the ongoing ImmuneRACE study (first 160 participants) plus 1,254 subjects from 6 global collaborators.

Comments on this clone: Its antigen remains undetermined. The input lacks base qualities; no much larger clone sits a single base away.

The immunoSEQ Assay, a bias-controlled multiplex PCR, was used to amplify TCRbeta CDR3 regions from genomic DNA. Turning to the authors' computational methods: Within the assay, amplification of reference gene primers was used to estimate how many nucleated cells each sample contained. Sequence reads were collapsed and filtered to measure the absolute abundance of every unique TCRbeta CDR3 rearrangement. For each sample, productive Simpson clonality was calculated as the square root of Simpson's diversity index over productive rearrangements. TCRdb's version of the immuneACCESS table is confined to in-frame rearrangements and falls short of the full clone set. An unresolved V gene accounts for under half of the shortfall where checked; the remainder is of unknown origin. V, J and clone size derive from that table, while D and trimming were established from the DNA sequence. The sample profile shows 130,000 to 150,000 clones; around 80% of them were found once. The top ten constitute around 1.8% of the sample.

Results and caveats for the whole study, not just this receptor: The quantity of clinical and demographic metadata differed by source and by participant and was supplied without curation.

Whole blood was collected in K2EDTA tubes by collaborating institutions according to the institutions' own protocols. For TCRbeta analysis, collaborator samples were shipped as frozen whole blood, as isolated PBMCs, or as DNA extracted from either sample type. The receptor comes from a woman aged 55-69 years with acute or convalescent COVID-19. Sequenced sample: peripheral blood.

The DNA sequence follows: TGTGCCAGCAGATATGGAGACTACCTCAATGAGCAGTTCTTC. It encodes CASRYGDYLNEQFF. This receptor chain uses TRBV7-9 and TRBJ2-1; a tentative D call is TRBD2 (5 bases match). The germline V gene (reference sequence) gives CDR1 as SEHNR and CDR2 as FQNEAQ. The CDR3 contains 14 residues, cysteine and phenylalanine counted. The read is trimmed to its CDR3 DNA, 42 bases read in frame from base 1. V sheds 6 bases and J sheds 6 bases, leaving 15 bases between their ends.